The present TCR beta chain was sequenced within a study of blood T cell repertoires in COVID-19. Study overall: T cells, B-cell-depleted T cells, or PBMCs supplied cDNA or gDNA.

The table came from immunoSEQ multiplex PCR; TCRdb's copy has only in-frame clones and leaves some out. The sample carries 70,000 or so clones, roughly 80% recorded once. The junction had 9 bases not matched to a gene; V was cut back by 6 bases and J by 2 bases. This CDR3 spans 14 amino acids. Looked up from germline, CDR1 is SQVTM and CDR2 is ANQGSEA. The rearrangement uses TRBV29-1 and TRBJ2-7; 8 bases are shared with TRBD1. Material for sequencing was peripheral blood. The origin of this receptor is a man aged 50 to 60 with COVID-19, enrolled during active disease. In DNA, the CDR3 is TGCAGCGTGAGGGGGGCAGGGGGCCCCTACGAGCAGTACTTC. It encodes CSVRGAGGPYEQYF.